This T cell receptor beta chain was documented in a study of blood T cell repertoires in COVID-19. Overall study context: COVID-19 samples collected from the United States, Italy and Spain covered acute and convalescent phases. PBMCs, B-cell-depleted T cells, or T cells provided the cDNA or gDNA that made up the material.

Original processing notes: Reference gene primer amplification yielded estimated nucleated cell counts. The data were produced by immunoSEQ multiplex PCR, yet TCRdb's version contains in-frame clones alone and is incomplete. V and J calls and clone size are those listed in that table; D and trimming were worked out from the DNA. This table has nearly 200,000 clones, around 84% appearing once. V lost 0 bases and J lost 7; bases outside the gene matches: 5. The V gene's germline CDR1 is ENHRY and CDR2 SYGVKD. The CDR3 length is 15 residues. This rearrangement joins TRBV10-3 to TRBJ1-4; the match to TRBD1 covers 7 bases. The receptor comes from a human donor in a cohort sampled during active COVID-19. Sequences were obtained from peripheral blood. Here the CDR3 reads CAISESQGIGEKLFF. DNA of the CDR3: TGTGCCATCAGTGAGTCACAGGGGATAGGTGAAAAACTGTTTTTT.